This T cell receptor (beta chain) came from a study (dated by TCRdb to between 2015 and 2016). Regarding the complete study: The study examined whether tumor-infiltrating Tregs in breast cancer are drawn from blood Tregs or arise in situ by conversion from other CD4+ T cell subsets.

Full-length TCR variable regions were amplified by 5' RACE PCR with constant-region reverse primers, and semi-nested PCR with Nested Universal Primer A was subsequently performed. Using the ReliaPrep RNA Cell Miniprep System, total RNA was extracted, and the SMARTer RACE 5'/3' Kit was then used to reverse transcribe the RNA into 5'RACE-ready cDNA. Multiplex adaptors were used to barcode the full-length TCR alpha and beta libraries, which were then sequenced on an Illumina MiSeq. For the original study's pipeline: Sequencing data were pooled across the five patients for each of nine subset-tissue groups and compared by unsupervised clustering of TCR gene usage. Repertoire similarity was calculated with the Morisita-Horn index, weighting shared sequences by their contribution to each repertoire. Using fastp at Q25 and MiXCR, TCRdb reprocessed the public reads and kept productive beta chains. All rows with the same CDR3 protein become a single entry with the most common DNA and genes. Clone size and V and J calls follow TCRdb, not the original study. For this sample there are around 55,000 distinct CDR3 sequences; around 21% appear just once. Of the sample, 2.5% to 3.5% falls within the top ten clones.

Cells that were CD4+CD25+CD127-/low were the ones isolated as Tregs. Tregs, naive and memory CD4+ T cells from tumor, blood and ipsilateral draining lymph nodes of about 5 breast cancer patients underwent full-length TCR alpha and beta sequencing. Tumor tissue and lymph nodes obtained by ipsilateral axillary dissection were perfused with PBS, cut into small pieces and digested using collagenase I and hyaluronidase. Sorted cell populations were confirmed by FACS to exceed 90% purity. General findings and caveats noted by the study authors: The greatest overlap of tumor-infiltrating Treg TCR alpha and beta sequences was observed with tumor naive CD4+ T cells, followed by blood naive CD4+ T cells. Rather than covering whole repertoires, validation in the larger cohort was restricted to a single TCR beta V-J rearrangement. The TCR gene usage of tumor memory CD4+ T cells clustered together with blood and lymph node memory CD4+ cells and with lymph node naive CD4+ cells.

This clonotype was counted ten times or more. The antigen it recognizes is unknown. No base quality information exists; no much larger clone differs at one position. In the germline V gene, CDR1 corresponds to SGHRS and CDR2 to YFSETQ. Including the terminal cysteine and phenylalanine, the CDR3 comprises 15 residues. Just the 45-base CDR3 DNA is kept, in frame starting at base 1. At the junction V is shortened by 6 bases and J by 4 bases; bases outside the gene matches: 7. Sequencing was done on a sample of tumor-infiltrating Tregs sorted from the breast tumor. This receptor was taken from a female donor with breast cancer. This chain is built from TRBV5-1 and TRBJ2-2, and 9 junction bases match TRBD2. The CDR3 region has the sequence CASTRGLAGTGELFF. The sequenced DNA is TGCGCCAGCACGCGGGGACTAGCAGGCACCGGGGAGCTGTTTTTT.